This T cell receptor beta chain originates from a study of neurological immune-mediated disorders. Study results and limitations: In HTLV-1-associated myelopathy, TCR clonal expansion was greatest, and in multiple sclerosis it was least, below healthy controls.

This clonotype appeared a few times. The antigen is unknown. cDNA was made by 5'RACE with 10-nucleotide random UMIs. One entry per CDR3 protein, called by TCRdb with MiXCR from the 5' RACE reads. The sample includes tens of thousands of distinct CDR3 sequences, roughly 5.6% of them seen just once. The CDR3 runs to 13 residues. Germline V gene sequence: CDR1 SGHRS, CDR2 YFSETQ. With 3 bases removed from V and 6 bases from J, the gap between germline ends came to 9 bases. It was from 2 million PBMCs stored at -80 C that the unsorted libraries were obtained. This receptor was taken from a man aged 18 to 35 with multiple sclerosis. Sequencing input: PBMCs. The chain employs TRBV5-1 and TRBJ2-2; D not resolved. The CDR3 DNA follows: TGCGCCAGCAGCTCCAAAAGGGCCGGGGAGCTGTTTTTT. This translates into CASSSKRAGELFF.